Listed below are T cell receptor beta chains from one sample, sequenced in a study of T cells after yellow fever vaccination. TCRdb re-derived calls from the 5' RACE reads in MiXCR, one entry per CDR3 protein. Of around 330,000 distinct CDR3 sequences in the sample, around 3.9% were seen once. The sample here was PBMCs, taken on the day of the yellow fever booster vaccination. The receptor source for this set is a man between 18 and 29 years old who received the YFV17D yellow fever vaccine. Each CDR3 is given with its conserved first and last residue.

V gene	J gene	CDR3 protein
TRBV20-1	TRBJ1-2	CSARQGVVGYTF
TRBV5-4	TRBJ2-3	CASSSKGGGDTQYF
TRBV2	TRBJ2-4	CASRVQKAKNIQYF
TRBV19	TRBJ2-2	CASRRQAEAGELFF
TRBV7-2	TRBJ1-4	CASSFDMGGNEKLFF
TRBV5-1	TRBJ2-5	CASSLGSGRETQYF
TRBV29-1	TRBJ2-1	CSVDKTGGNEQFF
TRBV9	TRBJ2-3	CASSVEDASTDTQYF
TRBV25-1	TRBJ1-2	CASSIRGAAHGYTF
TRBV18	TRBJ1-2	CASSPPRDRVGYTF